These T cell receptor beta chains were read from a single sample in a study of blood T cell repertoires in COVID-19. Sequencing used immunoSEQ multiplex PCR; TCRdb keeps in-frame clones, though not all of them. The sample consists of approximately 230,000 clones, 70% to 90% of them appearing once. Sequencing used PBMCs or T cells enriched from blood (not recorded which). The source is a man aged 35-49 years who had recovered from COVID-19. Both conserved end residues are part of each CDR3. Fields, in order: clone size, D gene, V gene, J gene, CDR3 DNA, CDR3 protein. A D gene is named only where the DNA matches it firmly. Clone size is given for some rows only: seen once, a few or many times, or a class if the clone is expanded.

-	-	TRBV12-3/TRBV12-4	TRBJ2-7	TGTGCCAGCAGTAAAGGACTGATCTACGAGCAGTACTTC	CASSKGLIYEQYF
-	-	TRBV29-1	TRBJ2-1	TGCAGCGTGAGGGGGACTACGAACAATGAGCAGTTCTTC	CSVRGTTNNEQFF
-	TRBD2	TRBV29-1	TRBJ2-1	TGCAGCGTTACACGAGGCGGGGGGCCCGGAAATGAGCAGTTCTTC	CSVTRGGGPGNEQFF
-	TRBD1	TRBV27	TRBJ2-5	TGTGCCAGCAGTTCAGGGCACAGGGGACAGGAGACCCAGTACTTC	CASSSGHRGQETQYF
-	TRBD2	TRBV29-1	TRBJ2-1	TGCAGCGTTGACAGTCCGGGAGGGTCCTACAATGAGCAGTTCTTC	CSVDSPGGSYNEQFF
-	-	TRBV19	TRBJ1-5	TGTGCCAGTAGTACACCGCGGTCACATCAGCCCCAGCATTTT	CASSTPRSHQPQHF
-	-	TRBV2	TRBJ1-2	TGTGCCAGCAGCGACCGCCCCGGGGACTATGGCTACACCTTC	CASSDRPGDYGYTF
-	-	TRBV6-2/TRBV6-3	TRBJ1-2	TGTGCCAGCAGCCTCCTCGCCTCGGTGTTAGGCTACACCTTC	CASSLLASVLGYTF
-	TRBD2	TRBV3-1/TRBV3-2	TRBJ2-1	TGTGCCAGCAGCCCAACTAGCGGGATTTGGGAGCAGTTCTTC	CASSPTSGIWEQFF
-	TRBD1	TRBV9	TRBJ2-7	TGTGCCAGCAGCTGGGCACCGACAGGGGAGGACGAGCAGTACTTC	CASSWAPTGEDEQYF
-	TRBD2	TRBV5-1	TRBJ2-1	TGCGCCAGCAGCGCGGGGGGGGAAGGCAATGAGCAGTTCTTC	CASSAGGEGNEQFF
-	TRBD2	TRBV29-1	TRBJ2-7	TGCAGCGCTGGGAGGGGCGGCGAGCAGTACTTC	CSAGRGGEQYF
-	TRBD2	TRBV6-5	TRBJ2-7	TGTGCCAGCAGTTATGATAGCGGGTTGCCCTACGAGCAGTACTTC	CASSYDSGLPYEQYF
-	-	TRBV3-1/TRBV3-2	TRBJ1-3	TGTGCCAGCAGCCAAGATCTCGGGGTATCTGGAAACACCATATATTTT	CASSQDLGVSGNTIYF
-	-	TRBV9	TRBJ2-1	TGTGCCAGCACTGTTTACAATGAGCAGTTCTTC	CASTVYNEQFF
-	TRBD2	TRBV3-1/TRBV3-2	TRBJ2-2	TGTGCCAGCAGCTCATTTGGGGGGGGCACCGGGGAGCTGTTTTTT	CASSSFGGGTGELFF
-	-	TRBV19	TRBJ2-7	TGTGCCAGTAGTAATAGCGCCTACGAGCAGTACTTC	CASSNSAYEQYF
few	-	TRBV2	TRBJ1-6	TGTGCCACCAGACCGAGGAATAATTCACCCCTCCACTTT	CATRPRNNSPLHF
few	TRBD1	TRBV29-1	TRBJ2-7	TGCAGCGTTGAAGGTCTACAGGGGGCTAGCTACGAGCAGTACTTC	CSVEGLQGASYEQYF
-	-	TRBV7-2	TRBJ1-1	TGTGCCAGCAGCCCACAGGGAGATACTGAAGCTTTCTTT	CASSPQGDTEAFF
-	-	TRBV11-2	TRBJ2-7	TGTGCCAGCAGCTCCGCCGACAGTTACGAGCAGTACTTC	CASSSADSYEQYF
-	TRBD2	TRBV6-2/TRBV6-3	TRBJ2-5	TGTGCCAGCAGTTACTCGAAGTATAAAACTAGCGGACAAGAGACCCAGTACTTC	CASSYSKYKTSGQETQYF
-	-	TRBV2	TRBJ1-5	TGTGCCAGCAGTGAATCAAATCGGCAGCCCCAGCATTTT	CASSESNRQPQHF
-	TRBD2	TRBV7-2	TRBJ2-3	TGTGCCAGCAACCTTCGGGGACTAGCGAGCACAGATACGCAGTATTTT	CASNLRGLASTDTQYF
-	-	TRBV3-1/TRBV3-2	TRBJ1-4	TGTGCCAGCAGCCAGGAGCGTGATGAAAAACTGTTTTTT	CASSQERDEKLFF
-	-	TRBV14	TRBJ1-5	TGTGCCAGCAGCCAAGCCCGGTGGCAGCCCCAGCATTTT	CASSQARWQPQHF
once	TRBD2	TRBV5-1	TRBJ2-5	TGCGCCAGCAGCCCGACTAGCGGGAGTCGTGAGACCCAGTACTTC	CASSPTSGSRETQYF
-	-	TRBV10-2	TRBJ2-7	TGCGCCAGCAGTGACGCCAGGGCCTACGAGCAGTACTTC	CASSDARAYEQYF
few	-	TRBV1	TRBJ2-3	TGCACCAGCAGCAGAGGGCTAGCGGGAACTAGCACAGATACGCAGTATTTT	CTSSRGLAGTSTDTQYF